Below are 16 T cell receptor beta chains sequenced from a single sample in a study of T cell responses to AZD1222 COVID-19 vaccine. Profiling relied on immunoSEQ multiplex PCR, and the TCRdb table lists in-frame clones only, not all of them. Among about 86,000 clones listed, approximately 82% were seen once. The material was peripheral blood, obtained on day 0 of AZD1222 vaccination. These receptors were taken from an adult in good health.

On this clone itself: Additional DNA sequences in this sample encode the identical CDR3. This chain uses TRBV18 with TRBJ1-3, with TRBD1 matching 8 bases. Germline CDR1 KGHSH, CDR2 LQKENI. V trimming: 0 bases; J trimming: 0 bases; junction bases outside the gene matches: 1. The CDR3 has 16 residues. This chain's CDR3 is CASSPPGTGSGNTIYF. In DNA form, the CDR3 reads TGTGCCAGCTCACCACCCGGGACAGGCTCTGGAAACACCATATATTTT. Together with reference TRBV18 and TRBJ1-3, the CDR3 gives the full variable domain: NAGVMQNPRHLVRRRGQEARLRCSPMKGHSHVYWYRQLPEEGLKFMVYLQKENIIDESGMPKERFSAEFPKEGPSILRIQQVVRGDSAAYFCASSPPGTGSGNTIYFGEGSWLTVV.

A few counts support this clone. V gene TRBV18 combines with J gene TRBJ2-1, with D maybe TRBD1 (6 bases). CDR1 and CDR2 from the germline V gene are KGHSH and LQKENI. This CDR3 is 14 amino acids long. V dropped 4 bases and J dropped 16 bases, with 23 bases sitting between them. CDR3 in DNA: TGTGCCAGCTCACAGAGCCGGGACACGGCTCGAGGATTCTTC. Residues: CASSQSRDTARGFF.

The J gene is TRBJ1-2, the V gene TRBV24-1; no clear D gene. This CDR3 is built from 12 residues. Trimming shortened V by 9 bases and J by 6 bases, and 13 bases separated the two germline ends. The germline V gene encodes CDR1 KGHDR and CDR2 SFDVKD. The CDR3 region is CATWGEINGYTF. In DNA form, the CDR3 reads TGTGCCACCTGGGGAGAAATTAATGGCTACACCTTC.

The chain employs TRBV6-5 and TRBJ1-4; 10 positions match TRBD1. CDR1 is MNHEY, CDR2 SVGAGI, per germline. This CDR3 region has 16 residues. Unmatched junction bases numbered 6, after V lost 0 bases and J lost 8 bases. The CDR3 sequence: CASSYSGTGEWEKLFF. CDR3 coding DNA: TGTGCCAGCAGTTACTCCGGGACAGGGGAGTGGGAAAAACTGTTTTTT.

This chain uses TRBV7-6 with TRBJ2-3; 9 bases match TRBD1. The CDR3 totals 17 residues. J lost 3 bases, V lost 4 bases, and 11 bases had no gene match. Germline V gene data show CDR1 as SGHVS and CDR2 as FNYEAQ. The CDR3 spells CASSSRTGAILTDTQYF. Here the CDR3 DNA reads TGTGCCAGCAGCTCTAGGACAGGGGCGATTTTGACAGATACGCAGTATTTT.

Turning to this clone: The same CDR3 can be traced to other DNA sequences in this sample. The chain has TRBV5-1 and TRBJ1-2; 9 bases map to TRBD1. The CDR3 consists of 14 residues. V shed 0 bases, J shed 3 bases, and the junction held 0 bases outside the gene matches. Germline CDR1 and CDR2: SGHRS and YFSETQ. The CDR3 sequence is CASSLGDRDYGYTF. CDR3 in DNA: TGCGCCAGCAGCTTGGGGGACAGGGACTATGGCTACACCTTC. The whole variable domain, remainder taken from reference TRBV5-1 and TRBJ1-2, is KAGVTQTPRYLIKTRGQQVTLSCSPISGHRSVSWYQQTPGQGLQFLFEYFSETQRNKGNFPGRFSGRQFSNSRSEMNVSTLELGDSALYLCASSLGDRDYGYTFGSGTRLTVV.

The V and J genes are TRBV19 and TRBJ1-5; D perhaps matches TRBD1 (6 bases). The CDR3 loop spans 14 amino acids. Germline V gives CDR1 LNHDA, CDR2 SQIVND (reference sequence). The germline V and J ends were trimmed by 5 bases and 5 bases, with 13 bases remaining between them. CDR3 amino acids: CASSSLQGYQPQHF. DNA of the CDR3: TGTGCCAGTAGTTCACTACAGGGTTATCAGCCCCAGCATTTT.

The gene calls are TRBV4-1 and TRBJ1-2, with D maybe TRBD1 (5 bases). V lost 1 base, J lost 4 bases, and 16 bases lay in between. Germline CDR1 is MGHRA and CDR2 is YSYEKL. The CDR3 is made up of 16 amino acids. The CDR3 nucleotides are TGCGCCAGCAGCCAAGGTTGGGGACGCGCGTCCTATGGCTACACCTTC. Residues: CASSQGWGRASYGYTF.

The chain is built from TRBV3-1 (or the pseudogene TRBV3-2) and TRBJ1-4, with TRBD1 matching 9 bases. CDR1 LGHDT and CDR2 YNNKEL come from the germline V gene (reference sequence). This CDR3 is built from 14 residues. Losses at the gene ends were 4 bases for V and 8 bases for J; bases not matched to a gene: 5. CDR3 DNA sequence: TGTGCCAGCAGCCCACACAGGGGGCAGGAAAAACTGTTTTTT. Amino acid sequence: CASSPHRGQEKLFF.

This chain joins TRBV11-2 and TRBJ2-3; 15 bases line up with TRBD2. The V gene's germline CDR1 is SGHAT and CDR2 FQNNGV. Unmatched junction bases numbered 7, after V lost 5 bases and J lost 4 bases. The CDR3 is made up of 17 amino acids. CDR3 DNA: TGTGCCAGCAGCGGGTGGACTAGCGGGAGGGTCGCAGATACGCAGTATTTT. The encoded protein is CASSGWTSGRVADTQYF.

This chain joins TRBV6-5 and TRBJ1-6; D gene ambiguous. CDR1 and CDR2 from the germline V gene are MNHEY and SVGAGI. The CDR3 contains 13 residues. V shed 7 bases and J shed 7 bases, with 11 bases lying between them. The CDR3 DNA sequence: TGTGCCAGCACAGTACTCAGCAATTCACCCCTCCACTTT. Residues: CASTVLSNSPLHF.

The DNA of the CDR3 is TGTGCCAGCAGCCGATACAGGGGGGGGTCTGGAAACACCATATATTTT. Translating gives CASSRYRGGSGNTIYF. The rearrangement joins TRBV28 to TRBJ1-3, with TRBD1 matching over 8 bases. V shed 6 bases, J shed 1 base, and the junction held 8 bases outside the gene matches. This CDR3 is 16 amino acids long. CDR1 and CDR2 (germline): MDHEN, SYDVKM.

The rearrangement links TRBV3-1 (or the pseudogene TRBV3-2) to TRBJ2-5, with 10 bases fitting TRBD1. The V and J ends lost 0 bases and 5 bases, in that order; junction bases with no gene match: 18. Germline V CDR1 and CDR2: LGHDT, YNNKEL (reference sequence). The CDR3 runs 20 residues. CDR3 DNA: TGTGCCAGCAGCCAAGACAGGGGGGACAGGGGTCCCGTACCCCGGGAGACCCAGTACTTC. Its translation: CASSQDRGDRGPVPRETQYF.

The V and J genes are TRBV7-9 and TRBJ1-1, with D tentatively TRBD1 (6 bases). The CDR3 has 14 amino acids. Trimming stripped 3 bases from V and 1 base from J, with 9 bases between. Germline loops: CDR1 SEHNR, CDR2 FQNEAQ (reference sequence). The CDR3 reads CASSFQGTNTEAFF. CDR3 bases: TGTGCCAGCAGCTTTCAGGGGACGAACACTGAAGCTTTCTTT.

This clone was found a few times. This chain joins TRBV19 and TRBJ2-5, with D perhaps matching TRBD1 (6 bases). The CDR3 has 15 residues. The germline CDR1 and CDR2 sequences are LNHDA and SQIVND (reference sequence). The ends were cut back, 4 bases at V and 4 bases at J, with 16 bases in the middle. CDR3 region: CASSTTGTLGETQYF. CDR3 DNA sequence: TGTGCCAGTAGTACAACCGGGACACTAGGAGAGACCCAGTACTTC.

This chain links TRBV30 with TRBJ1-3, with D possibly being TRBD1 (5 bases). There are 16 residues in the CDR3. Germline loops: CDR1 GTSNPN, CDR2 SVGIG (reference sequence). V lost 3 bases to trimming and J lost 4 bases, with 19 bases between them. The CDR3 DNA reads TGTGCCTGGAGCCCGGGACGGGGAACGGGGGGAAACACCATATATTTT. Translated: CAWSPGRGTGGNTIYF.